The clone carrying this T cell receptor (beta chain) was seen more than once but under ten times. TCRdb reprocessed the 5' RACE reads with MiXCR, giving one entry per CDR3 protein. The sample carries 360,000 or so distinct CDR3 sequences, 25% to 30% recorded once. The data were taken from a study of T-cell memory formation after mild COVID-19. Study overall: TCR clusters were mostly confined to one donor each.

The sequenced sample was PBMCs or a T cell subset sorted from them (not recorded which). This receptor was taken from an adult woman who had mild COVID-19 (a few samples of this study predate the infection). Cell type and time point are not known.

CDR3 protein: CASSLGFRGFTDTQYF. CDR3 sequence (DNA): TGTGCCAGCAGTTTAGGTTTCCGAGGATTCACAGATACGCAGTATTTT. V and J are TRBV12-3 or TRBV12-4 and TRBJ2-3; D ambiguous. The CDR3 sequence is 16 residues long. The germline V and J ends were trimmed by 1 base and 2 bases, with 13 bases remaining between them.